This entry features one T cell receptor beta chain sequence. This specimen belongs to a study of human T cells and chemical hapten exposure. In the library, unique molecular identifiers were attached to individual cDNA molecules. TCRdb redid the calling of the reads with MiXCR, one entry per CDR3 protein. Among fewer than 400 distinct CDR3 sequences, nearly 98% were seen once, and the ten largest hold approximately 9.7%. This sample's treatment: therapeutic diphenylcyclopropenone sensitization with weekly scalp DPC. The V gene lost 0 bases and the J gene lost 2 bases, with 8 bases spanning the gap. This CDR3 is built from 14 residues. CDR1 and CDR2 from the germline V gene are MNHEY and SVGEGT.

This receptor was taken from an adult with alopecia areata. Some clones in this sample may be carry-over from other donors' samples. This table probably holds off-target reads from a library built for another chain. The V and J genes are TRBV6-2 or TRBV6-3 and TRBJ2-7; the D gene is possibly TRBD1 (6 bases). Sequences were derived from whole blood, sampled before DPC sensitization or 2, 6, or about 24 weeks after (not recorded which). The CDR3 protein is CASSYSGTTYEQYV. The CDR3 DNA reads TGTGCCAGCAGTTACTCGGGGACAACCTACGAGCAGTACGTC.